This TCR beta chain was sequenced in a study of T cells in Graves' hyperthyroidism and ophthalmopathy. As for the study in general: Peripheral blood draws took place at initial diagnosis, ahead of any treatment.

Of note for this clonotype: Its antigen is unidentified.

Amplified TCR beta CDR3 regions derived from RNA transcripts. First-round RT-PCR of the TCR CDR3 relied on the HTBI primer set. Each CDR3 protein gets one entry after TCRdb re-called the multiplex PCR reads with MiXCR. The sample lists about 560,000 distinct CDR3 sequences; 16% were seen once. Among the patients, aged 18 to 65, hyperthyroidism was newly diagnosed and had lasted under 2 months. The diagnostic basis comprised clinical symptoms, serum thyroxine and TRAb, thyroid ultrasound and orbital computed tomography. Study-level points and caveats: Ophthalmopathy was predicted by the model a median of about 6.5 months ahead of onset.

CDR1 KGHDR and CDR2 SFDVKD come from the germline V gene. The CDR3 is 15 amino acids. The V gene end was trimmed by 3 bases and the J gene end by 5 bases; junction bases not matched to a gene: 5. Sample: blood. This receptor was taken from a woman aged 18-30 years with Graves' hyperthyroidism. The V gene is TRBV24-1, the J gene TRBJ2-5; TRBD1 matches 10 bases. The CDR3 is CATSDQGQGWETQYF. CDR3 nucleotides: TGTGCCACCAGTGATCAGGGACAGGGGTGGGAGACCCAGTACTTC.